This T cell receptor beta chain was found in a study of CD8+CD57+ T cells in acquired aplastic anemia. In the study overall: On average, healthy donors gave around 9.9 million reads for CD4+ cells.

TCR beta VDJ and CDR3 profiles were obtained from a genomic DNA template. TCRdb passed the reads through MiXCR, listing each CDR3 protein once. The table lists some 190,000 distinct CDR3 sequences, around 59% of them singletons. This clonotype was counted ten times or more. The CDR3 covers 19 residues. V shed 3 bases and J 0 bases; nucleotides not matched to a gene: 12. CDR1 is SGHTA and CDR2 is FQGTGA in the germline V gene. The sample was sorted CD4+, CD8+, or CD8+CD57+ T cells (not recorded which) from PBMCs. V is TRBV7-3 and J is TRBJ1-5; 9 bases are shared with TRBD1. This TCR was recovered from a human donor in good health, serving as a control. The CDR3 nucleotides are TGTGCCAGCAGCTTGGACAGGGGCTTAACCTTACATAGCAATCAGCCCCAGCATTTT. Amino acid sequence: CASSLDRGLTLHSNQPQHF.